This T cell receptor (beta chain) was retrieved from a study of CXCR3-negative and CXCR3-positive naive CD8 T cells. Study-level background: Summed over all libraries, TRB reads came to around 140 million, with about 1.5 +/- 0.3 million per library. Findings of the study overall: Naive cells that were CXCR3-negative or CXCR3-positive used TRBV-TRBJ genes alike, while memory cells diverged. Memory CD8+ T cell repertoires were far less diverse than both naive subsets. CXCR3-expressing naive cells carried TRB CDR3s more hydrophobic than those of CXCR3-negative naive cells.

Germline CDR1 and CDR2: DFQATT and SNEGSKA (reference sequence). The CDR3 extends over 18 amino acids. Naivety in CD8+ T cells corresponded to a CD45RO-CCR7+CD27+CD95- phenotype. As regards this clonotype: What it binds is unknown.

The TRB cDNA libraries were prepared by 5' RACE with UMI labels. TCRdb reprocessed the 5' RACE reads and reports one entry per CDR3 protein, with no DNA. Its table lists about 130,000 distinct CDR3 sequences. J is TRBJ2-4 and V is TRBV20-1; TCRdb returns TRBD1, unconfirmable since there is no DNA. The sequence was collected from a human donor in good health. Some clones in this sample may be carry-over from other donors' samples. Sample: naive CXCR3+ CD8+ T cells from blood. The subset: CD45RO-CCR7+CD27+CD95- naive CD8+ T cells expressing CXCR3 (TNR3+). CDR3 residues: CSARRGKWYPSAKNIQYF.